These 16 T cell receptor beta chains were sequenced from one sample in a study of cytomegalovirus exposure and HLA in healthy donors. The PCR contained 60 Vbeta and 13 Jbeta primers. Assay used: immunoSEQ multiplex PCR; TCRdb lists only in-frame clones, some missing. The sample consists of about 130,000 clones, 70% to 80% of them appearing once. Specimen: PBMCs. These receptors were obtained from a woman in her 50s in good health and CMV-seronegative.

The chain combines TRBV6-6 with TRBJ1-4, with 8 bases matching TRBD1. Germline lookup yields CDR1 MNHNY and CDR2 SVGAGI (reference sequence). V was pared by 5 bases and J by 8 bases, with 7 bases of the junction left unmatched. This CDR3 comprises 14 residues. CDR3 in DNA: TGTGCCAGCAGTCCCCCAGGGGGCAAGGAAAAACTGTTTTTT. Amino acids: CASSPPGGKEKLFF.

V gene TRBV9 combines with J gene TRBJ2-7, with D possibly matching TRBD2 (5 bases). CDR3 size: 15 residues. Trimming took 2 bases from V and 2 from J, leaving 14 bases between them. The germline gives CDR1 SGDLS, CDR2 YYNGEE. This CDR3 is CASSVGNGGPYEQYF. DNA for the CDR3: TGTGCCAGCAGCGTCGGGAACGGTGGGCCCTACGAGCAGTACTTC.

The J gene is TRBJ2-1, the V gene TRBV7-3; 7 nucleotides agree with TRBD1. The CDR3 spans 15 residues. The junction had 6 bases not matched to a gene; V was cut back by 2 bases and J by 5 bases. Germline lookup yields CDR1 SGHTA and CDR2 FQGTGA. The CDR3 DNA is TGTGCCAGCAGCTTATCCGGACAGGAGCACAATGAGCAGTTCTTC. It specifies CASSLSGQEHNEQFF. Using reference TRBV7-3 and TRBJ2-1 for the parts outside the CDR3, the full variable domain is GAGVSQTPSNKVTEKGKYVELRCDPISGHTALYWYRQSLGQGPEFLIYFQGTGAADDSGLPNDRFFAVRPEGSVSTLKIQRTERGDSAVYLCASSLSGQEHNEQFFGPGTRLTVL.

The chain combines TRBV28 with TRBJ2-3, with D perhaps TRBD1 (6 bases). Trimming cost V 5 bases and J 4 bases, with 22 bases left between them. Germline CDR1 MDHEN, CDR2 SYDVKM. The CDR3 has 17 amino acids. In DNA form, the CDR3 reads TGTGCCAGCAGTACTCAAAACACAGGGTCTGGGGCAGATACGCAGTATTTT. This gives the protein CASSTQNTGSGADTQYF.

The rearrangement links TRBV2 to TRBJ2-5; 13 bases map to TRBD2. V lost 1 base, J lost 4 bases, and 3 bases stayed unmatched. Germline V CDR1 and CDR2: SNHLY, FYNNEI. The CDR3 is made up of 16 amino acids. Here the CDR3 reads CASSEEGLAGLETQYF. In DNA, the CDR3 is TGTGCCAGCAGTGAAGAGGGACTAGCGGGATTAGAGACCCAGTACTTC.

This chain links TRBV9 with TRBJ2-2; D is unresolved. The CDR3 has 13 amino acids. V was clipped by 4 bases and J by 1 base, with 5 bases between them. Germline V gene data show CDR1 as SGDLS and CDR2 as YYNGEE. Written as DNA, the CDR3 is TGTGCCAGCAGCACACAGAACACCGGGGAGCTGTTTTTT. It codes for CASSTQNTGELFF.

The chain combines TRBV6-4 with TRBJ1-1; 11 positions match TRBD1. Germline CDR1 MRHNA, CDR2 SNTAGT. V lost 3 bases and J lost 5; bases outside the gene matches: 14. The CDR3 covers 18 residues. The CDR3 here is CASSDEVLGQGAKTEAFF. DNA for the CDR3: TGTGCCAGCAGTGATGAAGTGCTCGGACAGGGGGCAAAAACTGAAGCTTTCTTT.

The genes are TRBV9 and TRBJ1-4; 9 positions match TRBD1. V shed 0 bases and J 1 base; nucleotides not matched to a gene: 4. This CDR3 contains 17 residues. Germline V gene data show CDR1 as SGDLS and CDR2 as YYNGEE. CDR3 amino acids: CASSVALTGGTNEKLFF. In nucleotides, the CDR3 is TGTGCCAGCAGCGTAGCTCTGACAGGGGGAACTAATGAAAAACTGTTTTTT.

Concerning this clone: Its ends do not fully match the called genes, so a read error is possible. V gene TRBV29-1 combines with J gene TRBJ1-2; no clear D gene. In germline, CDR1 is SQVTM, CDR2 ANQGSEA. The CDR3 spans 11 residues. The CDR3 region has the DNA TGCAGCGTTGAGGGCCCTTATGGCTACCCCTTC. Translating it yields CSVEGPYGYPF.

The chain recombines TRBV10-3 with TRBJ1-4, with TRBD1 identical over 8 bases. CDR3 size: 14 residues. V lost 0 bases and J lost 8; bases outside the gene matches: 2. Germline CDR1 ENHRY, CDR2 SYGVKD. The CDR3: CAISESDRAEKLFF. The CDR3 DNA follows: TGTGCCATCAGTGAGTCGGACAGGGCCGAAAAACTGTTTTTT.

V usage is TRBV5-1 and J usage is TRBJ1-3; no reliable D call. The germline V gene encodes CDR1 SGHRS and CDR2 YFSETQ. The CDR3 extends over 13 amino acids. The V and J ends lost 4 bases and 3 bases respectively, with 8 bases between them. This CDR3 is CASSGPRGNTIYF. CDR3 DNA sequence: TGCGCCAGCAGCGGGCCTCGTGGAAACACCATATATTTT.

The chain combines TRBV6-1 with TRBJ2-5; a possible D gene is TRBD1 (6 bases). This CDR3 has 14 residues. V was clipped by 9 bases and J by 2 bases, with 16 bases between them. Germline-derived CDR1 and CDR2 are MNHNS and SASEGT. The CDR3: CASSPGQLQETQYF. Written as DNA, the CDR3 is TGTGCCAGTAGTCCGGGACAACTACAAGAGACCCAGTACTTC.

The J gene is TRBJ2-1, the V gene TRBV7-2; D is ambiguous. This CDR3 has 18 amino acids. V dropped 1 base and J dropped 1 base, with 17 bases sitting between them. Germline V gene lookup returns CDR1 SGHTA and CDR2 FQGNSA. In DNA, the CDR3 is TGTGCCAGCAGCTTAGGATCCCCCGTGGTGGAGTCCTACAATGAGCAGTTCTTC. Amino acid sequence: CASSLGSPVVESYNEQFF.

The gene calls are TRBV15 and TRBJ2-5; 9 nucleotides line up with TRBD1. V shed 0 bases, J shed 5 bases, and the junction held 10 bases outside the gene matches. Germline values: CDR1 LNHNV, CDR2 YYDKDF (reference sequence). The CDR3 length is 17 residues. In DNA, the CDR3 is TGTGCCACCAGCAGAGATTGGGGACAGGGAGTAGGGGAGACCCAGTACTTC. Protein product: CATSRDWGQGVGETQYF.

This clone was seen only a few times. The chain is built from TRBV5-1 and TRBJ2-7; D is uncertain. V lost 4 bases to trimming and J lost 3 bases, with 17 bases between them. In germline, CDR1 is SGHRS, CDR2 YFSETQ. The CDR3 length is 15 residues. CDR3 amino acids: CASSLTGAAIYEQYF. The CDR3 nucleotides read TGCGCCAGCAGCCTAACCGGAGCCGCCATCTACGAGCAGTACTTC.

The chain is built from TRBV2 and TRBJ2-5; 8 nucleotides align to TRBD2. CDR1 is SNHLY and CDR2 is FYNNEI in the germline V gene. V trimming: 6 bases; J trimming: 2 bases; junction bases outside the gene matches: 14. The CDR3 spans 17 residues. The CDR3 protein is CASRIAGNTGGQETQYF. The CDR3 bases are TGTGCCAGCAGGATCGCAGGGAATACGGGAGGGCAAGAGACCCAGTACTTC.